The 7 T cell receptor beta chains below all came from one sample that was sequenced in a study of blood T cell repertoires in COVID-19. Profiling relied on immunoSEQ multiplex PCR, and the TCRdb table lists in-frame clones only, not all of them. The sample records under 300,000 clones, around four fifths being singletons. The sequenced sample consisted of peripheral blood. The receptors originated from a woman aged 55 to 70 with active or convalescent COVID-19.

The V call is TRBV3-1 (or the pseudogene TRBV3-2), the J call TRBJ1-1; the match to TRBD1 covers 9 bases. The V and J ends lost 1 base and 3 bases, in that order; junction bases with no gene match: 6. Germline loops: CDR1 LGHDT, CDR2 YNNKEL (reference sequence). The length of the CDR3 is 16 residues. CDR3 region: CASSQVGRTGDTEAFF. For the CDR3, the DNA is TGTGCCAGCAGCCAAGTGGGTAGGACAGGGGACACTGAAGCTTTCTTT.

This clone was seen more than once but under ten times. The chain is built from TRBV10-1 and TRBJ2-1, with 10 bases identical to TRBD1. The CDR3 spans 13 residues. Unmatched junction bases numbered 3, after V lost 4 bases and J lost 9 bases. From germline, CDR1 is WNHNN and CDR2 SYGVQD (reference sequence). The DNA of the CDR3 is TGCGCCAGCAGTGCCGGACAGGGGGTTGAGCAGTTCTTC. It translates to CASSAGQGVEQFF.

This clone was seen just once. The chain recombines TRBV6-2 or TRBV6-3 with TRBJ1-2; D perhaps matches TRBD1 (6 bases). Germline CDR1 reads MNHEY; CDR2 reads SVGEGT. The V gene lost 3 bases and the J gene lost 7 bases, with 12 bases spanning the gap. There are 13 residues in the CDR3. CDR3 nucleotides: TGTGCCAGCAGTTATGCAGGGGAAGCTGGCTACACCTTC. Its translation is CASSYAGEAGYTF.

The CDR3 nucleotides read TGCGCCAGCAGCACTGGTGGGGGCTCCGGGGAGCTGTTTTTT. Its translation is CASSTGGGSGELFF. The rearrangement joins TRBV5-1 to TRBJ2-2; D is perhaps TRBD1 (6 bases). V lost 4 bases and J lost 6, with 13 bases in between. CDR3 size: 14 residues. CDR1 and CDR2 (germline): SGHRS, YFSETQ.

The CDR3 nucleotides read TGTGCCAGCAGCTTAGGCGGTCTGGGAGAGACCCAGTACTTC. It translates to CASSLGGLGETQYF. The chain joins TRBV11-3 to TRBJ2-5; D gene unclear. CDR1 is SGHNT, CDR2 YENEEA, per germline. The CDR3 spans 14 residues. Trimming removed 1 base from V and 4 bases from J, with 10 bases in between.

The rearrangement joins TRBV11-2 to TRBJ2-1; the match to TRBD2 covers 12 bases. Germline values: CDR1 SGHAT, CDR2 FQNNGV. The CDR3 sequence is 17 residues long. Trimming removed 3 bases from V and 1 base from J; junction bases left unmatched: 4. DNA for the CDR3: TGTGCCAGCAGCTTCTGGACTAGCGGGACATCCTACAATGAGCAGTTCTTC. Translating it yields CASSFWTSGTSYNEQFF. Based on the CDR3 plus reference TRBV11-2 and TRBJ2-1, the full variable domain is EAGVAQSPRYKIIEKRQSVAFWCNPISGHATLYWYQQILGQGPKLLIQFQNNGVVDDSQLPKDRFSAERLKGVDSTLKIQPAKLEDSAVYLCASSFWTSGTSYNEQFFGPGTRLTVL.

The CDR3 region is CASSLWADSWGGEQYF. CDR3 in DNA: TGTGCCAGCAGCTTATGGGCGGACTCCTGGGGGGGCGAGCAGTACTTC. This sequence joins TRBV7-8 and TRBJ2-7; 7 bases line up with TRBD2. After removal of 2 bases from V and 6 bases from J, the junction contained 13 bases not matched to a gene. Germline values: CDR1 SGHVS, CDR2 FQNEAQ. This CDR3 region has 16 residues.